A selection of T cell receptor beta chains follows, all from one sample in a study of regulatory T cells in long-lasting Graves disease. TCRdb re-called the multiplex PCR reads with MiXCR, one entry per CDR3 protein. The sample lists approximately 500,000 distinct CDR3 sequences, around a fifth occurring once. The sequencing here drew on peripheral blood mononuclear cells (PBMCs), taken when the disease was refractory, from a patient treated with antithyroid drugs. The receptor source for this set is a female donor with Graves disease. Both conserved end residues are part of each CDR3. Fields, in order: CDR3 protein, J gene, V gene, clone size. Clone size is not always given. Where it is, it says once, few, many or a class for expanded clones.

CDR3: CATSDLTADQETQYF
J: TRBJ2-5
V: TRBV24-1
size: few

CDR3: CAISESVQSYQETQYF
J: TRBJ2-5
V: TRBV10-3
size: many

CDR3: CATSGPNPNTGELFF
J: TRBJ2-2
V: TRBV24-1
size: NA

CDR3: CASSLLGEDYGYTF
J: TRBJ1-2
V: TRBV28
size: many

CDR3: CASSQRQGISYEQYF
J: TRBJ2-7
V: TRBV3-1
size: many

CDR3: CSARLPGGPFHEQYF
J: TRBJ2-7
V: TRBV20-1
size: NA

CDR3: CASSGGQGLPYEAFF
J: TRBJ1-1
V: TRBV2
size: many

CDR3: CASSFGGTSNYEQYF
J: TRBJ2-7
V: TRBV12-3/TRBV12-4
size: NA

CDR3: CASSAHYRGMNTEAFF
J: TRBJ1-1
V: TRBV9
size: NA

CDR3: CASSQDLAAGEESLHF
J: TRBJ1-6
V: TRBV4-2
size: NA

CDR3: CAWSGEDNYGYTF
J: TRBJ1-2
V: TRBV30
size: few

CDR3: CASRPETGGNQPQHF
J: TRBJ1-5
V: TRBV19
size: few

CDR3: CASSIGVAGDFYNEQFF
J: TRBJ2-1
V: TRBV19
size: NA

CDR3: CASRVQRDRIYEQYF
J: TRBJ2-7
V: TRBV28
size: few

CDR3: CSAPMAVPPNEQFF
J: TRBJ2-1
V: TRBV20-1
size: NA

CDR3: CASSVGGRTEQYF
J: TRBJ2-7
V: TRBV28
size: many

CDR3: CATSRVQTGGNEQYF
J: TRBJ2-7
V: TRBV15
size: NA

CDR3: CASSYSGLAGDEQYF
J: TRBJ2-7
V: TRBV6-5
size: many